One and the same sample provided the 28 T cell receptor beta chains below, sequenced in a study of blood T cells in healthy people across ages. Together with a sample-barcoded 5' primer, a J-beta primer mix was included in a second PCR lasting 7 to 11 cycles. TCRdb analysed the 5' RACE reads with MiXCR anew, one entry per CDR3 protein. The profile shows over 1,300,000 distinct CDR3 sequences, approximately 59% of them singletons. The sample comprised blood. These receptors were taken from a man between 18 and 29 years old in good health.

This clonotype showed up just a few times. The chain couples TRBV9 to TRBJ2-1; a weak D match, TRBD1 (5 bases). The V gene lost 4 bases and the J gene lost 0 bases, with 17 bases spanning the gap. Germline V gives CDR1 SGDLS, CDR2 YYNGEE. The CDR3 has 17 amino acids. The CDR3 is CASSFYRTRSSYNEQFF. Written as DNA, the CDR3 is TGTGCCAGCAGCTTCTACCGGACAAGGAGCTCCTACAATGAGCAGTTCTTC.

The rearrangement joins TRBV4-1 to TRBJ1-2, with 7 bases lining up with TRBD1. In germline, CDR1 is MGHRA, CDR2 YSYEKL. Trimming at V came to 6 bases and at J to 6 bases, leaving 13 bases not matched to a gene. The CDR3 covers 15 residues. The CDR3 region is CASRLGTASSNGYTF. The CDR3, as DNA: TGCGCCAGCAGGCTAGGGACAGCGAGCTCGAATGGCTACACCTTC.

This rearrangement joins TRBV18 to TRBJ2-3; TRBD1 might be the D (5 bases). In germline, CDR1 is KGHSH, CDR2 LQKENI. V gave up 3 bases and J gave up 3 bases, with 13 bases separating them. The length of the CDR3 is 15 residues. CDR3 loop: CASSPGAQGTDTQYF. CDR3 bases: TGTGCCAGCTCACCGGGTGCTCAGGGAACAGATACGCAGTATTTT.

This clonotype was detected a few times. This chain connects TRBV20-1 to TRBJ1-6, with 10 bases matching TRBD1. From germline, CDR1 is DFQATT and CDR2 SNEGSKA (reference sequence). The CDR3 loop spans 14 amino acids. J lost 7 bases, V lost 7 bases, and 7 bases had no gene match. CDR3 region: CSGGQGLRNSPLHF. The DNA for the CDR3 is TGCAGTGGGGGACAGGGGCTTAGGAATTCACCCCTCCACTTT.

The rearrangement joins TRBV20-1 to TRBJ2-4; D ambiguous. The DNA matches TRBJ2-7 better at its end, which makes the J call doubtful. CDR3 size: 14 residues. Germline assignment: CDR1 DFQATT and CDR2 SNEGSKA (reference sequence). CDR3 sequence: CSAHTWTETYEQYF. The CDR3 DNA sequence: TGCAGTGCTCATACGTGGACGGAGACCTACGAGCAGTACTTC.

This clonotype has just a few counts. The chain carries TRBV4-1 and TRBJ1-2, with a tentative D call TRBD1 (6 bases). The CDR3 is made up of 15 amino acids. CDR1 is MGHRA and CDR2 is YSYEKL in the germline V gene. V shed 0 bases and J shed 5 bases, with 13 bases lying between them. The CDR3 spells CASSQERGRGYGYTF. The CDR3 DNA is TGCGCCAGCAGCCAAGAAAGGGGCAGGGGATATGGCTACACCTTC.

V gene TRBV28 combines with J gene TRBJ2-7; D unresolved. The CDR3 covers 15 residues. Germline CDR1 MDHEN, CDR2 SYDVKM. V lost 3 bases, J lost 3 bases, and 15 bases lay in between. CDR3 nucleotides: TGTGCCAGCAGTTTTATCCTGCTAAAAGACTACGAGCAGTACTTC. Translated: CASSFILLKDYEQYF.

The chain joins TRBV19 to TRBJ2-1, with 7 positions matching TRBD2. Germline values: CDR1 LNHDA, CDR2 SQIVND (reference sequence). This CDR3 is 16 amino acids long. After removal of 6 bases from V and 1 base from J, the junction contained 9 bases not matched to a gene. CDR3 in amino acids: CASRGRAGVSYNEQFF. In nucleotides, the CDR3 is TGTGCCAGTAGGGGACGTGCGGGGGTTTCCTACAATGAGCAGTTCTTC.

In DNA, the CDR3 is TGCAGTGCTAGAGATAATCCGGTGAATGACATCCAAGAGACCCAGTACTTC. It encodes CSARDNPVNDIQETQYF. The chain has TRBV20-1 and TRBJ2-5; D remains unclear. The CDR3 is 17 residues long. CDR1 is DFQATT and CDR2 is SNEGSKA in the germline V gene (reference sequence). Trimming stripped 0 bases from V and 1 base from J, with 18 bases between.

This clonotype was detected once. The CDR3 DNA follows: TGTGCCAGCAGCTTAGAGATCTCCCGCACAGATACGCAGTATTTT. Encoded protein: CASSLEISRTDTQYF. The chain couples TRBV11-2 to TRBJ2-3; D remains unclear. Germline lookup yields CDR1 SGHAT and CDR2 FQNNGV. This CDR3 region has 15 residues. The V and J ends lost 0 bases and 1 base respectively, with 8 bases between them.

V is TRBV24-1 and J is TRBJ2-5, with no clear D. This CDR3 is built from 14 residues. V lost 3 bases, J lost 1 base, and 8 bases lay in between. The germline V gene encodes CDR1 KGHDR and CDR2 SFDVKD. As DNA, the CDR3 is TGTGCCACCAGTGATGTAGGCAGCCAAGAGACCCAGTACTTC. It codes for CATSDVGSQETQYF.

The CDR3 DNA reads as TGTGCCAGCAGCCCGCCCCTTAAGAGCGGGAGGGCCGGGTATGAGCAGTTCTTC. It yields the protein CASSPPLKSGRAGYEQFF. This rearrangement joins TRBV13 to TRBJ2-1; 10 bases align to TRBD2. Germline V gene lookup returns CDR1 PRHDT and CDR2 FYEKMQ (reference sequence). The CDR3 totals 18 residues. The V segment lost 5 bases and the J segment 8 bases; nucleotides outside the gene matches: 18.

This clonotype was counted a few times. The V gene is TRBV4-3, the J gene TRBJ2-7, with 7 bases identical to TRBD2. The CDR3 consists of 13 residues. The germline gives CDR1 LGHNA, CDR2 YSLEER. V lost 4 bases to trimming and J lost 7 bases; unmatched junction nucleotides: 7. CDR3 nucleotides: TGCGCCAGCAGCCGATTTCAGGGAGGGGAGCAGTACTTC. Translated, it gives CASSRFQGGEQYF.

The chain recombines TRBV15 with TRBJ1-2; no firm D call. Per germline, CDR1 LNHNV and CDR2 YYDKDF (reference sequence). The V end lost 3 bases, the J end lost 2 bases, and 10 bases lay between the germline ends. The CDR3 contains 14 residues. The CDR3 loop is CATSSEFTNYGYTF. The CDR3, as DNA: TGTGCCACCAGCAGTGAATTCACGAACTATGGCTACACCTTC. The complete variable domain, with remaining parts taken from reference TRBV15 and TRBJ1-2, reads DAMVIQNPRYQVTQFGKPVTLSCSQTLNHNVMYWYQQKSSQAPKLLFHYYDKDFNNEADTPDNFQSRRPNTSFCFLDIRSPGLGDTAMYLCATSSEFTNYGYTFGSGTRLTVV.

The chain has TRBV20-1 and TRBJ2-3; the match to TRBD2 covers 8 bases. V lost 5 bases and J lost 4; bases outside the gene matches: 14. This CDR3 has 16 amino acids. The germline V gene has CDR1 DFQATT and CDR2 SNEGSKA (reference sequence). CDR3 DNA: TGCAGTGCTTGTCTGGCCAGCGGGAGTGGGGCAGATACGCAGTATTTT. It is translated as CSACLASGSGADTQYF.

V is TRBV4-1 and J is TRBJ2-3; D ambiguous. V lost 3 bases and J lost 2, with 9 bases in between. CDR3 size: 14 residues. Germline CDR1 reads MGHRA; CDR2 reads YSYEKL. The CDR3, as DNA: TGCGCCAGCAGCCACATGACTGACACAGATACGCAGTATTTT. This gives the protein CASSHMTDTDTQYF.

The count of this clonotype is one. The rearrangement uses TRBV7-8 and TRBJ2-6; D uncertain. V shed 3 bases and J shed 0 bases, with 6 bases lying between them. From germline, CDR1 is SGHVS and CDR2 FQNEAQ. The CDR3 extends over 15 amino acids. CDR3 nucleotides: TGTGCCAGCAGCTTCAGGTCCTCTGGGGCCAACGTCCTGACTTTC. Residues: CASSFRSSGANVLTF.

The chain is built from TRBV20-1 and TRBJ2-5; TRBD2 matches at 7 bases. The CDR3 is made up of 19 amino acids. CDR1 is DFQATT, CDR2 SNEGSKA, per germline (reference sequence). The ends lost 0 bases at V and 0 bases at J; junction bases unmatched: 16. CDR3: CSARDSRGSSGEYQETQYF. The CDR3 DNA reads TGCAGTGCTAGAGATTCCCGGGGATCTAGCGGAGAGTACCAAGAGACCCAGTACTTC.

V is TRBV6-5 and J is TRBJ1-6; D is undetermined. Germline V gene sequence: CDR1 MNHEY, CDR2 SVGAGI. This CDR3 comprises 14 residues. V lost 6 bases and J lost 11, with 17 bases in between. The DNA of the CDR3 is TGTGCCAGCAGCAATCCGAGCGGGTTACCACCCCTCCACTTT. Its protein product is CASSNPSGLPPLHF.

V and J are TRBV6-5 and TRBJ1-1, with TRBD1 as a possible D gene (6 bases). Germline CDR1 and CDR2: MNHEY and SVGAGI. V lost 7 bases, J lost 3 bases, and 12 bases lay in between. The CDR3 contains 13 residues. The CDR3 region has the DNA TGTGCCAGCAACAAAGGGGGGGACACTGAAGCTTTCTTT. Encoded protein: CASNKGGDTEAFF.

This clonotype turned up a few times. This chain uses TRBV7-2 with TRBJ2-6; the match to TRBD1 covers 8 bases. Germline assignment: CDR1 SGHTA and CDR2 FQGNSA. The CDR3 totals 17 residues. The V segment lost 4 bases and the J segment 2 bases; nucleotides outside the gene matches: 7. The CDR3 protein is CASSSGQAPTGANVLTF. CDR3 in DNA: TGTGCCAGCAGCTCGGGACAGGCTCCTACTGGGGCCAACGTCCTGACTTTC.

This clonotype was seen repeatedly, ten times or more. The chain uses TRBV4-2 and TRBJ2-1, with D perhaps TRBD2 (6 bases). V shed 0 bases and J shed 8 bases, with 17 bases lying between them. This CDR3 contains 16 residues. CDR1 and CDR2 from the germline V gene are LGHNA and YNFKEQ. This chain's CDR3 is CASSQEGTGVWDEQFF. CDR3 sequence (DNA): TGTGCCAGCAGCCAAGAAGGGACTGGAGTCTGGGATGAGCAGTTCTTC.

The chain links TRBV12-3 or TRBV12-4 to TRBJ1-2; D unclear. The length of the CDR3 is 14 residues. Trimming left V 1 base short and J 0 bases short, with 6 bases between. CDR3 sequence reads: CASSLGAANYGYTF. The CDR3 nucleotides are TGTGCCAGCAGTTTAGGGGCGGCTAACTATGGCTACACCTTC.

Only one count was recorded for this clonotype. This sequence joins TRBV19 and TRBJ2-5, with a weak D call TRBD1 (6 bases). The J call may be faulty, since TRBJ2-7 better matches the DNA end. This CDR3 is 15 amino acids long. In germline, CDR1 is LNHDA, CDR2 SQIVND (reference sequence). DNA for the CDR3: TGTGCCACCAATAGTGGAGTAGGGGGAGCCTACGAGCAGTACTTC. Amino acids: CATNSGVGGAYEQYF.

This chain joins TRBV11-1 and TRBJ1-6; D is undetermined. Trimming removed 2 bases at V and 7 bases at J, with 9 bases between. Germline V CDR1 and CDR2: SGHAT, FQDESV (reference sequence). The CDR3 has 14 amino acids. The CDR3 nucleotides are TGTGCCAGCAGCTTAATTCCCGGGAATTCACCCCTCCACTTT. It translates to CASSLIPGNSPLHF.

The chain employs TRBV2 and TRBJ2-3, with 8 bases fitting TRBD2. With V trimmed by 8 bases and J by 4 bases, 8 bases remained unmatched. The CDR3 totals 14 residues. Germline CDR1 reads SNHLY; CDR2 reads FYNNEI. CDR3 protein: CASQAGERADTQYF. The CDR3 DNA reads as TGTGCCAGCCAAGCGGGGGAAAGGGCAGATACGCAGTATTTT. The full variable domain, completed using reference TRBV2 and TRBJ2-3, is EPEVTQTPSHQVTQMGQEVILRCVPISNHLYFYWYRQILGQKVEFLVSFYNNEISEKSEIFDDQFSVERPDGSNFTLKIRSTKLEDSAMYFCASQAGERADTQYFGPGTRLTVL.

The chain recombines TRBV24-1 with TRBJ1-5; TRBD1 is a possible D gene (5 bases). This CDR3 contains 13 residues. Germline CDR1 reads KGHDR; CDR2 reads SFDVKD. V was clipped by 7 bases and J by 4 bases, with 10 bases between them. The CDR3 DNA reads TGTGCCACCAGCAAGGGGAAGAATCAGCCCCAGCATTTT. This sequence encodes CATSKGKNQPQHF.

This clonotype has a handful of counts. CDR3 sequence: CSAWTDSYEQYF. CDR3 in DNA: TGCAGTGCTTGGACAGACTCCTACGAGCAGTACTTC. The chain carries TRBV20-1 and TRBJ2-7, with a tentative D call TRBD1 (6 bases). V was clipped by 5 bases and J by 0 bases, with 8 bases between them. CDR1 and CDR2 from the germline V gene are DFQATT and SNEGSKA (reference sequence). The CDR3 length is 12 residues.